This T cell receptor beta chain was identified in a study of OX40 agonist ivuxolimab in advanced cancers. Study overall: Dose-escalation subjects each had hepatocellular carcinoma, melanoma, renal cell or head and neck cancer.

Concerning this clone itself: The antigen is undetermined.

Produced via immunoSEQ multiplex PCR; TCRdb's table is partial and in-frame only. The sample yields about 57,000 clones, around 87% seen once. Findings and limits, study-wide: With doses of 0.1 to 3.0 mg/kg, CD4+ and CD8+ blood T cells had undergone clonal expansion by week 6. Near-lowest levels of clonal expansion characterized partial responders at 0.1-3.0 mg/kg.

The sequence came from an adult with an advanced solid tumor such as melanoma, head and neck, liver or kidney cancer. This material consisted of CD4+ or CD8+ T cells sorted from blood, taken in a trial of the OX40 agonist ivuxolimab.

The CDR3 here is CASSLAAGGNTQYF. CDR3 in DNA: TGTGCCAGCAGCCTTGCTGCGGGGGGGAATACGCAGTATTTT. The chain employs TRBV7-8 and TRBJ2-3; 9 bases are shared with TRBD2. The CDR3 consists of 14 residues. Germline V gene lookup returns CDR1 SGHVS and CDR2 FQNEAQ. The junction had 7 bases not matched to a gene; V was cut back by 5 bases and J by 7 bases.